This TCR beta chain derives from a study of sequential checkpoint blockade in melanoma. Looking at the study overall: Each arm's sequence ended with maintenance nivolumab. About 88 pretreatment tumor DNA samples were TCRβ immunosequenced. Study results and caveats: PD-L1 staining and CD8+ counts, not mutational load, tracked tumor T-cell clonality.

TCRdb keeps only in-frame clones here, not all; method: immunoSEQ multiplex PCR. The repertoire includes some 22,000 clones, around 25% of them detected once, and more than 6.5% sits in the top ten. Treatment specified: randomized to nivolumab then ipilimumab (arm A) or the reverse (arm B). In germline, CDR1 is MNHGY, CDR2 SAAAGT. There are 15 residues in the CDR3. After removal of 5 bases from V and 4 bases from J, the junction contained 8 bases not matched to a gene. This clone was detected many times. No antigen is known for it. This TCR came from a human donor with melanoma. The specimen comprised tumor tissue (inferred from file names), sampled from a patient given nivolumab and ipilimumab in sequence. This rearrangement joins TRBV6-8 to TRBJ1-5, with 7 nucleotides matching TRBD1. Written as DNA, the CDR3 is TGTGCCAGCAGTGACTTGACAGGGATGAATCAGCCCCAGCATTTT. It translates to CASSDLTGMNQPQHF.